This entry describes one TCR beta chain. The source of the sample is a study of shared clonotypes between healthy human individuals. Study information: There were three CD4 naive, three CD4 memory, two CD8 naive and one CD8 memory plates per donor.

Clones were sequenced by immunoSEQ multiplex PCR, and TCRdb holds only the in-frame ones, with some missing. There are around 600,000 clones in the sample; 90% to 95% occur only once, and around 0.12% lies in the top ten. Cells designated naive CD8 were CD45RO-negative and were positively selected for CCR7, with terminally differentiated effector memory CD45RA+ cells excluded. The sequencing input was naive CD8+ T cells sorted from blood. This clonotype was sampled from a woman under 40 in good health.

The chain's CDR3 is CASSSGLLNTEAFF. Written as DNA, the CDR3 is TGTGCCAGCAGTTCCGGACTCCTGAACACTGAAGCTTTCTTT. The chain combines TRBV27 with TRBJ1-1; D gene ambiguous. CDR3 length: 14 residues. Trimming pared 4 bases from V and 0 bases from J, leaving 9 bases between. The germline CDR1 and CDR2 sequences are MNHEY and SMNVEV (reference sequence).